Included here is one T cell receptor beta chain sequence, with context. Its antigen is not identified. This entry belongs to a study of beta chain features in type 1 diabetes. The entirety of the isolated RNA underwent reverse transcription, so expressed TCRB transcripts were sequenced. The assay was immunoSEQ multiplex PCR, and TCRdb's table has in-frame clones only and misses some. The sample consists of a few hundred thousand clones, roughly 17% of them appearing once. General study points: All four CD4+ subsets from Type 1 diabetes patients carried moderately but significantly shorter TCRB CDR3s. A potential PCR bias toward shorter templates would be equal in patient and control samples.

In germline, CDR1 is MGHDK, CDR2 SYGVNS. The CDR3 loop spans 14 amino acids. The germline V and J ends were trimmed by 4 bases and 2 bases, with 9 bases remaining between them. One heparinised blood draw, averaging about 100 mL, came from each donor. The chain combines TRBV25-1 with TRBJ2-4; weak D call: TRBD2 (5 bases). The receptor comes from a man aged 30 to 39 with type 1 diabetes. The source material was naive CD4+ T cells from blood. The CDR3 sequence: CASSATGSKNIQYF. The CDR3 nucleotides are TGTGCCAGCAGTGCCACGGGATCCAAAAACATTCAGTACTTC. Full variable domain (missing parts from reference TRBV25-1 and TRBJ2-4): EADIYQTPRYLVIGTGKKITLECSQTMGHDKMYWYQQDPGMELHLIHYSYGVNSTEKGDLSSESTVSRIRTEHFPLTLESARPSHTSQYLCASSATGSKNIQYFGAGTRLSVL.